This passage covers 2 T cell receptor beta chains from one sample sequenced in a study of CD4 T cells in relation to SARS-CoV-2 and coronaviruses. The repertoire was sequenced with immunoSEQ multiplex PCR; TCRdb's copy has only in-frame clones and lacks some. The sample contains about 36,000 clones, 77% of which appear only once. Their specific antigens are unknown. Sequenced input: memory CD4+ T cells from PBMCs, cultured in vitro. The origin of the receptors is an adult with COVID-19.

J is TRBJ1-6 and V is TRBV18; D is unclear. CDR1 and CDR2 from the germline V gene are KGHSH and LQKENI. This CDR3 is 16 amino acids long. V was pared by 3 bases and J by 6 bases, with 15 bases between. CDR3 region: CASSPTDLYFNSPLHF. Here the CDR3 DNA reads TGTGCCAGCTCACCGACGGACCTGTACTTTAATTCACCCCTCCACTTT.

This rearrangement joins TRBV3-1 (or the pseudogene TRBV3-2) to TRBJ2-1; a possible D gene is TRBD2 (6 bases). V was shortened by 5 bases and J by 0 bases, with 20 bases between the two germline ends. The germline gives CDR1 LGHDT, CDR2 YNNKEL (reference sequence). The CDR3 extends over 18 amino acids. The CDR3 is CASSTRLVNAGSYNEQFF. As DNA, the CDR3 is TGTGCCAGCAGCACCCGACTAGTGAACGCGGGCTCCTACAATGAGCAGTTCTTC.